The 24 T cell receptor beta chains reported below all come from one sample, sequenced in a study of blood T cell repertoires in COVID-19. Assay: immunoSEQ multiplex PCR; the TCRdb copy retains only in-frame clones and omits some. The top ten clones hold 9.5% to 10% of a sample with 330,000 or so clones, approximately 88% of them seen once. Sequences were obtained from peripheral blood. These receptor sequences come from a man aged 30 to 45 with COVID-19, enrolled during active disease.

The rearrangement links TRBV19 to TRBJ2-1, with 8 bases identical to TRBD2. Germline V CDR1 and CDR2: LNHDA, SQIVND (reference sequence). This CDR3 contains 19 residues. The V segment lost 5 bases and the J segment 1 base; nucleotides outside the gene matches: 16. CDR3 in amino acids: CASSVTSGTSGLSYNEQFF. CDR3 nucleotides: TGTGCCAGTAGTGTCACGAGCGGAACTAGCGGCTTATCCTACAATGAGCAGTTCTTC.

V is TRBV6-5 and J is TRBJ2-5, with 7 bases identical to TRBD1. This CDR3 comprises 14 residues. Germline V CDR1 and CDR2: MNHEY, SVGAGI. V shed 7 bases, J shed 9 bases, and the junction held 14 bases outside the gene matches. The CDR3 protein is CASTVNRQGRSQYF. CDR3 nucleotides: TGTGCCAGCACAGTGAATCGACAGGGCCGCTCCCAGTACTTC.

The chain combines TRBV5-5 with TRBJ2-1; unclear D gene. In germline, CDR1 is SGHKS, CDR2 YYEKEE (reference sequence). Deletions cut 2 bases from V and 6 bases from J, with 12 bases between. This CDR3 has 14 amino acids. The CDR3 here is CASSLEDAPNEQFF. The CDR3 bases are TGTGCCAGCAGCTTAGAAGATGCGCCCAATGAGCAGTTCTTC.

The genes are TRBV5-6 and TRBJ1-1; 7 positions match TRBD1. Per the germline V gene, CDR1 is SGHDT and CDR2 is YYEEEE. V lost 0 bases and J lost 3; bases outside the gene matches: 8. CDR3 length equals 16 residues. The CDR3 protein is CASSLVSGGAYTEAFF. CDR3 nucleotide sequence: TGTGCCAGCAGCTTGGTTTCAGGGGGTGCGTACACTGAAGCTTTCTTT.

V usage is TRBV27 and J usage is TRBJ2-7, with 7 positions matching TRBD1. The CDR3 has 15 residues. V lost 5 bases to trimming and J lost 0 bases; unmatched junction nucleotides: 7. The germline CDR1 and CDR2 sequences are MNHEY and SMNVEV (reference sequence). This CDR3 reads CASSISGTDSYEQYF. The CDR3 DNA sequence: TGTGCCAGCAGTATCTCCGGGACAGACTCCTACGAGCAGTACTTC.

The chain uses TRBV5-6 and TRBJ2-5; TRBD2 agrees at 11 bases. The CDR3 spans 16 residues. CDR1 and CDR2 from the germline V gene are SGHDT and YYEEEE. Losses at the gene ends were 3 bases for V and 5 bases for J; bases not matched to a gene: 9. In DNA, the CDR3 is TGTGCCAGCAGCTCGTTCGGGACTAGCGGTATGGAGACCCAGTACTTC. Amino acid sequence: CASSSFGTSGMETQYF.

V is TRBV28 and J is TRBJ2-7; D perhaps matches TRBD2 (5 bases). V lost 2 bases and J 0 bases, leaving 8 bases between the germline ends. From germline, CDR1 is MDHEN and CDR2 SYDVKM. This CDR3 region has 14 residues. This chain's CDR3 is CASSLKTNSYEQYF. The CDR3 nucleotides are TGTGCCAGCAGTTTAAAGACTAACTCCTACGAGCAGTACTTC.

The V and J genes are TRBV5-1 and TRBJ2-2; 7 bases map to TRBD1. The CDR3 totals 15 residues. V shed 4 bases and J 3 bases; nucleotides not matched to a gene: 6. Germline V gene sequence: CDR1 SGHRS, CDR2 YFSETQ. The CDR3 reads CASSRRQGDTGELFF. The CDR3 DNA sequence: TGCGCCAGCAGCCGTCGACAGGGCGACACCGGGGAGCTGTTTTTT.

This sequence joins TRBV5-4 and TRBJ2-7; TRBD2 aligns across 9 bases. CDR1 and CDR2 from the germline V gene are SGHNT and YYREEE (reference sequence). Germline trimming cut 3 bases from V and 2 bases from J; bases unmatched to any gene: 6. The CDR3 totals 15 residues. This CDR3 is CASSSSGTSPYEQYF. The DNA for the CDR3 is TGTGCCAGCAGCTCGTCCGGGACTAGCCCCTACGAGCAGTACTTC.

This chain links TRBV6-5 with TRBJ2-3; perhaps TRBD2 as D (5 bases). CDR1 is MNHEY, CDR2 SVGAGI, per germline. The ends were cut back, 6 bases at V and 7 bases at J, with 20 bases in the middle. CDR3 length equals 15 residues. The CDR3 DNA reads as TGTGCCAGCAGCCCGAGGCAGGCGGGCGGAAATACGCAGTATTTT. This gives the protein CASSPRQAGGNTQYF.

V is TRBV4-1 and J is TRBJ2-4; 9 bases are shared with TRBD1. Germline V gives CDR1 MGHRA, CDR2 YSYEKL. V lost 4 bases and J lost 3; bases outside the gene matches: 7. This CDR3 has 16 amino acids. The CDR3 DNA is TGCGCCAGCAGCCTCGACAGGGGGACCTACAAAAACATTCAGTACTTC. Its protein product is CASSLDRGTYKNIQYF.

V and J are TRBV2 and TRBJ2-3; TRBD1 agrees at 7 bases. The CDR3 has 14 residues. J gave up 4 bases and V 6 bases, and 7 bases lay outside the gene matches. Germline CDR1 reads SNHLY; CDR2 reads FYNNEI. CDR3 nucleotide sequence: TGTGCCAGCAGGGGAAACAGGGGAGCAGATACGCAGTATTTT. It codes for CASRGNRGADTQYF.

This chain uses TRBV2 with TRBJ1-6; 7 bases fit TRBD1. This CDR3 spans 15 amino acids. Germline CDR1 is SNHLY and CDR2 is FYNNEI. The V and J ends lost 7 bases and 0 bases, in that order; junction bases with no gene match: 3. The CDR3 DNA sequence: TGTGCCAGCATGGACAGGAGCTCCTATAATTCACCCCTCCACTTT. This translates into CASMDRSSYNSPLHF.

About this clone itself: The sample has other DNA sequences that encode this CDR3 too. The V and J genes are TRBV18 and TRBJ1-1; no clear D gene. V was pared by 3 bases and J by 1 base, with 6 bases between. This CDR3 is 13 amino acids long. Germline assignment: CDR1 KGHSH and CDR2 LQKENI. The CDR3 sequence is CASSPGRNTEAFF. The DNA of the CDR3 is TGTGCCAGCTCACCGGGGAGGAACACTGAAGCTTTCTTT.

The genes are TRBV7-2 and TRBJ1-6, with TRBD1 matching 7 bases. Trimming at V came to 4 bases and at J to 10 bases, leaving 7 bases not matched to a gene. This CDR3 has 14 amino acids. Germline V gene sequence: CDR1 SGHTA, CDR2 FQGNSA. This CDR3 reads CASSSTQGQSPLHF. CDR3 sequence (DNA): TGTGCCAGCAGCTCCACTCAGGGACAGTCACCCCTCCACTTT.

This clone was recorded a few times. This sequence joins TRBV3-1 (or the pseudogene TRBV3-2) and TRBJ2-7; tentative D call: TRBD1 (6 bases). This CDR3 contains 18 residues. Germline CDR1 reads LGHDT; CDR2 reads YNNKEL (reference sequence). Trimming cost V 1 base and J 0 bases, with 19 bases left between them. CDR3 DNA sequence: TGTGCCAGCAGCCAAGGGGGGCCCCCTGTTATCTCCTCCTACGAGCAGTACTTC. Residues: CASSQGGPPVISSYEQYF.

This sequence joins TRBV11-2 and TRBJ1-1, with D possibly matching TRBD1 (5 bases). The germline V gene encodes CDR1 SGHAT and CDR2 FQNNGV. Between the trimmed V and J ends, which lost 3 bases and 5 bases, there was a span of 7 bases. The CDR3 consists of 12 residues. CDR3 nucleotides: TGTGCCAGCAGCTTCAGGGAAACTGAAGCTTTCTTT. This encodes CASSFRETEAFF.

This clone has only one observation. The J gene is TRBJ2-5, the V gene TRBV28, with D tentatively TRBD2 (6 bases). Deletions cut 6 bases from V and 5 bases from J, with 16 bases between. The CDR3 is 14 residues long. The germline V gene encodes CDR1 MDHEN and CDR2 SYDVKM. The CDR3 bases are TGTGCCAGCAGCACCAGCGCCGGGGGTGAGACCCAGTACTTC. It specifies CASSTSAGGETQYF.

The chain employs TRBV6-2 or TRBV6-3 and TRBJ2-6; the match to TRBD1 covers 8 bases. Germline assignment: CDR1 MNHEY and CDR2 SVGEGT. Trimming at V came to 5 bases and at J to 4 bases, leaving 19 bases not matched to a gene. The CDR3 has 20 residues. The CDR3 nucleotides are TGTGCCAGCAGTCCCGTATTTAGCACAGGGGGAATCTCCGGGGCCAACGTCCTGACTTTC. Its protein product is CASSPVFSTGGISGANVLTF.

The CDR3 region has the DNA TGTGCCAGCAGGCGAGCGGGGGGAACCTACAATGAGCAGTTCTTC. Translated, it gives CASRRAGGTYNEQFF. V is TRBV3-1 (or the pseudogene TRBV3-2) and J is TRBJ2-1; TRBD2 aligns across 9 bases. From germline, CDR1 is LGHDT and CDR2 YNNKEL (reference sequence). Losses at the gene ends were 6 bases for V and 2 bases for J; bases not matched to a gene: 5. CDR3 length: 15 amino acids.

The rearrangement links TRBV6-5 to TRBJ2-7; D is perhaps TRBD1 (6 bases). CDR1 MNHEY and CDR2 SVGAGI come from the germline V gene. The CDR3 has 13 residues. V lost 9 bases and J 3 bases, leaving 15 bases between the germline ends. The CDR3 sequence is CARLRQGNYEQYF. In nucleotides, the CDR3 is TGTGCCAGACTTCGTCAGGGGAACTACGAGCAGTACTTC.

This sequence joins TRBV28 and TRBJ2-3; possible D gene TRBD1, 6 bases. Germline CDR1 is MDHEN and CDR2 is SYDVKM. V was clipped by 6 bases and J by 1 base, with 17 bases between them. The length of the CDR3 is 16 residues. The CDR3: CASSSLGAQGTDTQYF. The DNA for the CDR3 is TGTGCCAGCAGCTCGCTGGGGGCTCAGGGCACAGATACGCAGTATTTT.

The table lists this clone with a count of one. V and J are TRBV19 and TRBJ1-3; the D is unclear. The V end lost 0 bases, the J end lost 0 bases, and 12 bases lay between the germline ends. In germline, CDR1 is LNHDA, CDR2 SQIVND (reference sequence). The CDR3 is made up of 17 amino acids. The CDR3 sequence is CASSIDGSRLSGNTIYF. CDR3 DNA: TGTGCCAGTAGTATAGATGGGAGCCGGCTCTCTGGAAACACCATATATTTT.

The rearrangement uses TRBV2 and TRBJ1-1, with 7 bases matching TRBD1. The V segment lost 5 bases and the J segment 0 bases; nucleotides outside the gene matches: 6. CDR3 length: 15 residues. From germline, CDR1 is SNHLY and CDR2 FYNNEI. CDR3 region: CASSPGGTVNTEAFF. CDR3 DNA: TGTGCCAGCAGTCCCGGCGGGACAGTGAACACTGAAGCTTTCTTT.